These 15 T cell receptor beta chains originate from one sample sequenced in a study of blood T cell repertoires in COVID-19. Measured with immunoSEQ multiplex PCR; TCRdb has only the in-frame clones, and not every one. The table shows about 92,000 clones, with 75% to 90% occurring only once. The specimen sequenced was peripheral blood. These receptors came from a woman aged 80 or over with active or convalescent COVID-19.

This chain uses TRBV7-2 with TRBJ1-5; D possibly corresponds to TRBD1 (6 bases). This CDR3 is built from 15 residues. The germline V and J ends were trimmed by 2 bases and 5 bases, with 13 bases remaining between them. Per the germline V gene, CDR1 is SGHTA and CDR2 is FQGNSA. Written as DNA, the CDR3 is TGTGCCAGCAGCTTATGGGCCTCAGGGGATCAGCCCCAGCATTTT. Amino acids: CASSLWASGDQPQHF.

Here the CDR3 reads CASSPTGGYEKLFF. The CDR3 DNA is TGCGCCAGCAGCCCAACAGGGGGTTATGAAAAACTGTTTTTT. The rearrangement joins TRBV5-1 to TRBJ1-4, with 8 bases identical to TRBD1. The CDR3 is 14 amino acids. CDR1 is SGHRS and CDR2 is YFSETQ in the germline V gene. V shed 4 bases and J 6 bases; nucleotides not matched to a gene: 5.

The rearrangement uses TRBV2 and TRBJ2-1, with a tentative D call TRBD2 (7 bases). V shed 3 bases and J shed 1 base, with 13 bases lying between them. This CDR3 is built from 16 residues. From germline, CDR1 is SNHLY and CDR2 FYNNEI. The DNA of the CDR3 is TGTGCCAGCAGTGACGGGCGGGGGCTATCCTACAATGAGCAGTTCTTC. Its protein product is CASSDGRGLSYNEQFF.

V gene TRBV19 combines with J gene TRBJ2-3, with TRBD2 identical over 7 bases. CDR1 and CDR2 (germline): LNHDA, SQIVND (reference sequence). CDR3 length: 16 residues. After removal of 9 bases from V and 3 bases from J, the junction contained 15 bases not matched to a gene. The CDR3 bases are TGTGCCAGGCCCCCAGAGGGGCGGGGGTCTACAGATACGCAGTATTTT. Amino acids: CARPPEGRGSTDTQYF.

The chain is built from TRBV30 and TRBJ1-1; the D gene is possibly TRBD1 (6 bases). V lost 0 bases and J lost 3, with 14 bases in between. The CDR3 covers 15 residues. Germline loops: CDR1 GTSNPN, CDR2 SVGIG (reference sequence). DNA of the CDR3: TGTGCCTGGAGTGTACGGGACATTCGGGACACTGAAGCTTTCTTT. It translates to CAWSVRDIRDTEAFF.

Written as DNA, the CDR3 is TGCAGCGTTGATCAGGGCGGAAACACCATATATTTT. This encodes CSVDQGGNTIYF. The chain has TRBV29-1 and TRBJ1-3; D perhaps matches TRBD1 (5 bases). The V end was cut by 3 bases, the J end by 4 bases, with 7 bases between. Germline V lookup: CDR1 SQVTM, CDR2 ANQGSEA. The CDR3 sequence is 12 residues long.

The rearrangement links TRBV7-2 to TRBJ2-7; 12 bases match TRBD2. Germline V lookup: CDR1 SGHTA, CDR2 FQGNSA. After removal of 6 bases from V and 4 bases from J, the junction contained 7 bases not matched to a gene. CDR3 size: 15 residues. CDR3 sequence (DNA): TGTGCCAGCAGTCAGACTAGCGGGGGAGCTTACGAGCAGTACTTC. This sequence encodes CASSQTSGGAYEQYF.

This clone was found a few times. V gene TRBV4-1 combines with J gene TRBJ1-6, with unresolved D. V was clipped by 3 bases and J by 7 bases, with 16 bases between them. The germline gives CDR1 MGHRA, CDR2 YSYEKL. The CDR3 extends over 16 amino acids. The CDR3 DNA follows: TGCGCCAGCAGCCACTCGCCCTACCTAGAGAATTCACCCCTCCACTTT. Translating gives CASSHSPYLENSPLHF.

The chain carries TRBV6-4 and TRBJ2-3; 10 positions agree with TRBD2. The CDR3 spans 16 residues. V dropped 5 bases and J dropped 6; count of bases not matched to a gene: 11. In germline, CDR1 is MRHNA, CDR2 SNTAGT. CDR3 amino acids: CASSSRSSGGADTQYF. Here the CDR3 DNA reads TGTGCCAGCAGTTCCCGATCTAGCGGGGGTGCGGATACGCAGTATTTT.

The DNA of the CDR3 is TGCAGCGTTGGTCGTCTAGAGAACACCGGGGAGCTGTTTTTT. It translates to CSVGRLENTGELFF. The rearrangement links TRBV29-1 to TRBJ2-2; no reliable D call. Trimming shortened V by 4 bases and J by 1 base, and 10 bases separated the two germline ends. CDR3 length equals 14 residues. The germline CDR1 and CDR2 sequences are SQVTM and ANQGSEA.

The J gene is TRBJ2-7, the V gene TRBV29-1; TRBD2 matches at 13 bases. The CDR3 is 16 amino acids. Per the germline V gene, CDR1 is SQVTM and CDR2 is ANQGSEA. V lost 1 base and J lost 6; bases outside the gene matches: 9. CDR3 DNA: TGCAGCGTTGAAGGGGGCGGACTAGCGGGAGAATCCGAGCAGTACTTC. This encodes CSVEGGGLAGESEQYF.

This sequence joins TRBV19 and TRBJ2-7; 10 bases are shared with TRBD1. V lost 9 bases, J lost 5 bases, and 13 bases stayed unmatched. The CDR3 length is 15 residues. The germline gives CDR1 LNHDA, CDR2 SQIVND (reference sequence). The CDR3 loop is CASSLNPGQGNEQYF. The CDR3 DNA reads TGTGCCAGCAGCCTCAACCCGGGACAGGGGAACGAGCAGTACTTC.

This clone was detected only a few times. CDR3 sequence: CASSVMSERTDTQYF. The CDR3 nucleotides read TGTGCCAGCAGCGTAATGAGCGAGCGCACAGATACGCAGTATTTT. V usage is TRBV9 and J usage is TRBJ2-3; D unresolved. The germline CDR1 and CDR2 sequences are SGDLS and YYNGEE. The CDR3 extends over 15 amino acids. V lost 1 base, J lost 1 base, and 10 bases lay in between.

This clone came up a few times. The chain links TRBV4-2 to TRBJ1-1; 8 nucleotides line up with TRBD1. After removal of 3 bases from V and 1 base from J, the junction contained 4 bases not matched to a gene. Germline loops: CDR1 LGHNA, CDR2 YNFKEQ. The CDR3 sequence is 15 residues long. CDR3 nucleotide sequence: TGTGCCAGCAGCCAGTCCGACAGGGGGAACACTGAAGCTTTCTTT. It yields the protein CASSQSDRGNTEAFF.

As concerns this clone: The identical CDR3 is also encoded by other nucleotide sequences in the sample. The genes are TRBV2 and TRBJ2-5; TRBD1 might be the D (6 bases). The germline gives CDR1 SNHLY, CDR2 FYNNEI. The CDR3 is 13 amino acids. The germline V and J ends were trimmed by 3 bases and 2 bases, with 7 bases remaining between them. CDR3 sequence reads: CASSEQGQETQYF. The CDR3 DNA sequence: TGTGCCAGCAGTGAGCAGGGGCAAGAGACCCAGTACTTC.